Listed below are T cell receptor beta chains from one sample, sequenced in a study of shared clonotypes between healthy human individuals. Measured with immunoSEQ multiplex PCR; TCRdb has only the in-frame clones, and not every one. The sample holds some 2,100,000 clones, approximately 94% seen once. Sequencing input: naive CD8+ T cells from PBMCs. These receptors originate from a man in his late teens or twenties in good health. Some clones in this sample may be carry-over from other donors' samples. The CDR3 runs from the conserved cysteine through the conserved F or W. Each record gives: V gene, J gene, D gene, clone size, CDR3 protein, CDR3 DNA. D genes are given only for firm matches. Expanded clones are given a class, and other clones once, few, many or no size at all.

TRBV4-1,TRBJ1-3,.,.,CASSQEGPTSGNTIYF,TGCGCCAGCAGCCAAGAGGGGCCGACCTCTGGAAACACCATATATTTT
TRBV27,TRBJ2-7,.,.,CASSPSASKARLYEQYF,TGTGCCAGCAGTCCCTCCGCGTCTAAAGCGAGACTCTACGAGCAGTACTTC
TRBV30,TRBJ1-1,.,.,CAWSMGHAEAFF,TGTGCCTGGAGTATGGGACACGCTGAAGCTTTCTTT
TRBV6-1,TRBJ2-2,.,.,CASSDRAANTGELFF,TGTGCCAGCAGTGATCGAGCGGCGAACACCGGGGAGCTGTTTTTT
TRBV7-9,TRBJ2-1,.,.,CASPGMSNEQFF,TGTGCCAGCCCGGGCATGTCCAATGAGCAGTTCTTC
TRBV30,TRBJ2-1,.,once,CAWSLTLASIHNEQFF,TGTGCCTGGAGTCTTACTCTAGCATCCATCCACAATGAGCAGTTCTTC
TRBV6-6,TRBJ1-4,.,.,CATHPGGAYEKLFF,TGTGCCACCCACCCGGGGGGGGCTTACGAAAAACTGTTTTTT
TRBV7-9,TRBJ1-3,.,.,CASRMRGEGNTIYF,TGTGCCAGCAGGATGCGCGGCGAAGGAAACACCATATATTTT
TRBV30,TRBJ1-2,.,.,CAWRPSRDGYTF,TGTGCCTGGAGACCAAGCAGGGATGGCTACACCTTC
TRBV9,TRBJ2-3,TRBD2,many,CASSASGSTDTQYF,TGTGCCAGCAGCGCTAGCGGGAGCACAGATACGCAGTATTTT
TRBV7-9,TRBJ1-2,.,.,CASNTMGNYGYTF,TGTGCCAGCAACACAATGGGGAACTATGGCTACACCTTC
TRBV6-1,TRBJ2-7,.,.,CASSEALGHQVSYEQYF,TGTGCCAGCAGTGAAGCTCTAGGACACCAGGTATCCTACGAGCAGTACTTC
TRBV28,TRBJ1-6,.,.,CASGPQIYNSPLHF,TGTGCCAGCGGCCCTCAGATTTATAATTCACCCCTCCACTTT
TRBV2,TRBJ1-1,.,few,CASIGGNTEAFF,TGTGCCAGCATTGGAGGGAACACTGAAGCTTTCTTT
TRBV19,TRBJ1-1,.,.,CAISLGANTEAFF,TGTGCCATCTCGCTAGGGGCTAACACTGAAGCTTTCTTT
TRBV4-1,TRBJ1-5,.,.,CASSQVTNNQPQHF,TGCGCCAGCAGCCAAGTCACTAACAATCAGCCCCAGCATTTT
TRBV7-9,TRBJ1-1,.,.,CASSQTGEAFF,TGTGCCAGCAGTCAGACAGGTGAAGCTTTCTTT
TRBV4-1,TRBJ2-7,.,once,CASSQVFEVLGYEQYF,TGCGCCAGCAGCCAAGTTTTTGAGGTTTTAGGCTACGAGCAGTACTTC
TRBV2,TRBJ2-5,TRBD2,.,CASGSGVGETQYF,TGTGCCAGCGGTAGCGGGGTGGGGGAGACCCAGTACTTC
TRBV11-2,TRBJ2-1,.,.,CASSLGLDYEQFF,TGTGCCAGCAGCTTAGGGCTAGATTATGAGCAGTTCTTC
TRBV28,TRBJ2-7,TRBD2,.,CASKTRGLAGGRSYEQYF,TGTGCCAGCAAGACTAGGGGACTAGCGGGAGGTAGGTCCTACGAGCAGTACTTC
TRBV27,TRBJ1-5,.,.,CASSSAGGQPQHF,TGTGCCAGCAGCTCCGCGGGTGGTCAGCCCCAGCATTTT
TRBV7-9,TRBJ1-1,.,.,CASTFPLQKNTEAFF,TGTGCCAGCACCTTCCCCCTCCAGAAGAACACTGAAGCTTTCTTT
TRBV13,TRBJ2-2,TRBD2,.,CASSLPKRESWTGELFF,TGTGCCAGCAGCTTACCTAAGCGGGAGAGTTGGACCGGGGAGCTGTTTTTT
TRBV27,TRBJ1-5,.,.,CASSPLEHSNQPQHF,TGTGCCAGCAGCCCCCTGGAACATAGCAATCAGCCCCAGCATTTT
TRBV19,TRBJ2-2,.,.,CASSPWGVVNTGELFF,TGTGCCAGTAGCCCCTGGGGGGTCGTCAACACCGGGGAGCTGTTTTTT
TRBV29-1,TRBJ2-3,TRBD2,.,CSVRTSGSPDTQYF,TGCAGCGTAAGGACTAGCGGGAGTCCAGATACGCAGTATTTT